Ten or more counts support the clone carrying this TCR beta chain. This sample is drawn from a study of T cells in Graves' hyperthyroidism and ophthalmopathy. Exclusion criteria comprised uncontrolled infection, other autoimmune disease, pregnancy or lactation. Germline lookup yields CDR1 PRHDT and CDR2 FYEKMQ (reference sequence). Trimming shortened V by 3 bases and J by 7 bases, and 15 bases separated the two germline ends. The CDR3 spans 15 residues. RNA transcripts gave rise to amplified TCR beta CDR3 regions. With the HTBI primer set, the TCR CDR3 went through a first round of RT-PCR. TCRdb re-called the multiplex PCR reads with MiXCR, one entry per CDR3 protein. This table holds 490,000 or so distinct CDR3 sequences, approximately 20% found once.

The material sequenced was blood. The chain is built from TRBV13 and TRBJ2-2, with D tentatively TRBD2 (5 bases). The sequence was collected from a man aged 35-49 years with Graves' ophthalmopathy. CDR3 amino acids: CASSFRGSGSGELFF. The CDR3 nucleotides read TGTGCCAGCAGCTTTAGAGGCTCGGGGAGCGGGGAGCTGTTTTTT.